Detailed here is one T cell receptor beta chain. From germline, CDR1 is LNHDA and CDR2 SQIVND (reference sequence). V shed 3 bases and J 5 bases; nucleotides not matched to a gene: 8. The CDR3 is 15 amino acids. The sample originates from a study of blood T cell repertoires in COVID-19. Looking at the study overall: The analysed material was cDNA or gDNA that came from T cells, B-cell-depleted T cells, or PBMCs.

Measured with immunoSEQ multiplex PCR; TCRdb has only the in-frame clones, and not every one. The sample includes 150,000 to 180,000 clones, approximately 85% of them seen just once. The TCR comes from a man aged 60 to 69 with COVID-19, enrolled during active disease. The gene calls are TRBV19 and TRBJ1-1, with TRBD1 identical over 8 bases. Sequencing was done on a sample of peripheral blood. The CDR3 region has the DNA TGTGCCAGTAGTATGGGAGACAGGGGACGTACTGAAGCTTTCTTT. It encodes CASSMGDRGRTEAFF.